These 14 T cell receptor beta chains share one sample of origin, sequenced in a study of blood T cells in healthy people across ages. Primed by a sample-barcoded 5' primer and a J-beta primer mix, a second PCR proceeded for roughly 6 to 12 cycles. TCRdb itself ran the 5' RACE reads through MiXCR, one entry per CDR3 protein. The table lists about a million distinct CDR3 sequences, about 53% of them singletons, with about 20% in the top ten. Sequencing used blood. These receptors were obtained from an older woman in good health.

The rearrangement joins TRBV29-1 to TRBJ1-1; TRBD1 matches 8 bases. This CDR3 region has 12 residues. Trimming removed 5 bases from V and 7 bases from J; junction bases left unmatched: 6. In germline, CDR1 is SQVTM, CDR2 ANQGSEA. CDR3: CSVRTGFVEAFF. The DNA for the CDR3 is TGCAGCGTTCGGACAGGGTTCGTTGAAGCTTTCTTT.

This clonotype showed up just a few times. This chain links TRBV3-1 with TRBJ2-3; D perhaps matches TRBD1 (6 bases). This CDR3 has 13 amino acids. The V end was cut by 5 bases, the J end by 2 bases, with 8 bases between. The germline V gene encodes CDR1 LGHDT and CDR2 YNNKEL (reference sequence). This chain's CDR3 is CASSTGNTDTQYF. Written as DNA, the CDR3 is TGTGCCAGCAGCACAGGGAACACAGATACGCAGTATTTT.

The chain combines TRBV20-1 with TRBJ2-7; 15 positions agree with TRBD2. Trimming took 8 bases from V and 2 from J; bases not matched to a gene: 7. The CDR3 loop spans 15 amino acids. The germline V gene encodes CDR1 DFQATT and CDR2 SNEGSKA (reference sequence). The DNA for the CDR3 is TGCAGTACCACGGGGACTAGCGGGAGGACCTACGAGCAGTACTTC. It is translated as CSTTGTSGRTYEQYF.

V and J are TRBV6-1 and TRBJ2-3; TRBD2 aligns across 8 bases. J gave up 5 bases and V 1 base, and 14 bases lay outside the gene matches. CDR1 is MNHNS and CDR2 is SASEGT in the germline V gene. The CDR3 has 18 amino acids. The CDR3 loop is CASSEERGTSGNRDTQYF. CDR3 DNA: TGTGCCAGCAGTGAAGAGCGAGGAACTAGCGGTAACAGAGATACGCAGTATTTT.

The gene calls are TRBV20-1 and TRBJ2-7; 8 positions match TRBD2. Germline V CDR1 and CDR2: DFQATT, SNEGSKA (reference sequence). V shed 5 bases, J shed 8 bases, and the junction held 17 bases outside the gene matches. The CDR3 runs 15 residues. The CDR3 sequence is CSAPGGYGLAGQQYF. The CDR3 DNA follows: TGCAGTGCTCCAGGAGGATACGGACTAGCCGGGCAGCAGTACTTC.

The gene calls are TRBV7-9 and TRBJ2-7, with D possibly being TRBD1 (6 bases). The CDR3 covers 14 residues. Between the trimmed V and J ends, which lost 4 bases and 2 bases, there was a span of 12 bases. The germline V gene encodes CDR1 SEHNR and CDR2 FQNEAQ (reference sequence). The CDR3 is CASSWTGHPYEQYF. CDR3 nucleotide sequence: TGTGCCAGCAGCTGGACGGGACACCCCTACGAGCAGTACTTC.

V is TRBV29-1 and J is TRBJ1-5; 8 bases agree with TRBD1. This CDR3 is 14 amino acids long. V lost 4 bases and J lost 5; bases outside the gene matches: 7. Looked up from germline, CDR1 is SQVTM and CDR2 is ANQGSEA. The CDR3 reads CSVATGTGYQPQHF. In DNA, the CDR3 is TGCAGCGTTGCTACCGGGACAGGATATCAGCCCCAGCATTTT.

The J gene is TRBJ2-3, the V gene TRBV3-1, with TRBD2 matching over 11 bases. With 4 bases clipped from V and 5 bases from J, the junction kept 11 bases outside the gene matches. Germline V CDR1 and CDR2: LGHDT, YNNKEL (reference sequence). The CDR3 contains 17 residues. The CDR3 sequence is CASSRVGTSGSGDTQYF. In DNA, the CDR3 is TGTGCCAGCAGCCGGGTAGGAACTAGCGGGAGCGGAGATACGCAGTATTTT.

This chain connects TRBV20-1 to TRBJ2-3; 15 bases line up with TRBD2. The germline CDR1 and CDR2 sequences are DFQATT and SNEGSKA (reference sequence). The CDR3 loop spans 20 amino acids. Losses at the gene ends were 3 bases for V and 1 base for J; bases not matched to a gene: 14. Here the CDR3 reads CSARGGKGLAGGSGTDTQYF. The CDR3 DNA reads TGCAGTGCTAGGGGAGGCAAGGGACTAGCGGGAGGATCGGGCACAGATACGCAGTATTTT.

This clonotype was detected only a few times. The chain joins TRBV6-1 to TRBJ2-4; TRBD2 is a possible D gene (5 bases). V shed 8 bases and J shed 0 bases, with 11 bases lying between them. The CDR3 is 14 amino acids. The germline CDR1 and CDR2 sequences are MNHNS and SASEGT. The CDR3, as DNA: TGTGCCAGCTTGAGCGGAGTAGCCAAAAACATTCAGTACTTC. This codes for CASLSGVAKNIQYF.

CDR3 sequence: CASSEGEADTQYF. CDR3 sequence (DNA): TGCGCCAGCAGCGAAGGAGAGGCGGATACGCAGTATTTT. J is TRBJ2-3 and V is TRBV4-3, with unresolved D. The CDR3 runs to 13 residues. Germline assignment: CDR1 LGHNA and CDR2 YSLEER. Trimming stripped 5 bases from V and 6 bases from J, with 12 bases between.

This rearrangement joins TRBV7-2 to TRBJ2-7; D possibly matches TRBD1 or TRBD2 (5 bases each). Trimming left V 2 bases short and J 5 bases short, with 7 bases between. From germline, CDR1 is SGHTA and CDR2 FQGNSA. This CDR3 has 12 residues. The CDR3 loop reads CASSLPGHEQYF. Here the CDR3 DNA reads TGTGCCAGCAGCTTACCGGGGCACGAGCAGTACTTC.

V and J are TRBV20-1 and TRBJ2-7, with 12 bases fitting TRBD2. The CDR3 extends over 15 amino acids. V trimming: 6 bases; J trimming: 5 bases; junction bases outside the gene matches: 11. Looked up from germline, CDR1 is DFQATT and CDR2 is SNEGSKA (reference sequence). CDR3 in amino acids: CSANRRTSGKHEQYF. The DNA of the CDR3 is TGCAGTGCCAATCGACGGACTAGCGGGAAACACGAGCAGTACTTC.

The chain couples TRBV29-1 to TRBJ2-4; TRBD1 matches 11 bases. The V gene end was trimmed by 4 bases and the J gene end by 1 base; junction bases not matched to a gene: 6. Germline V gene lookup returns CDR1 SQVTM and CDR2 ANQGSEA. The CDR3 spans 16 residues. The CDR3 region has the DNA TGCAGCGTTGGGGGACAGGGGGTTGTGGCCAAAAACATTCAGTACTTC. The encoded protein is CSVGGQGVVAKNIQYF.